This T cell receptor beta chain was captured in a study of blood T cell repertoires in COVID-19. Study-wide context: Collection of acute and convalescent COVID-19 samples took place in the United States, Italy and Spain.

This clone occurred once. The study drew participants aged about 18 to 89 years from 20 to 30 US areas. Original methodology: It was from reference gene primer amplification that nucleated cell counts were estimated. Measured with immunoSEQ multiplex PCR; TCRdb has only the in-frame clones, and not every one. The V and J calls and clone size come from that table; D and trimming were worked out from the DNA. The sample holds 150,000 to 200,000 clones, about 89% seen once. Germline V gives CDR1 MDHEN, CDR2 SYDVKM. V was pared by 6 bases and J by 0 bases, with 8 bases between. This CDR3 has 13 amino acids.

The origin of this receptor is a woman between 18 and 29 years old who had recovered from COVID-19. J is TRBJ1-1 and V is TRBV28; D unclear. Sequenced sample: PBMCs or T cells enriched from blood (not recorded which). The CDR3 region is CASSPVMNTEAFF. CDR3 DNA sequence: TGTGCCAGCAGCCCGGTCATGAACACTGAAGCTTTCTTT.